The 13 T cell receptor beta chains given below trace back to one sample, sequenced in a study of cytomegalovirus exposure and HLA in healthy donors. 60 Vbeta and 13 Jbeta primers were used in PCR. This table comes from immunoSEQ multiplex PCR, and its TCRdb copy is limited to in-frame clones, with some not included. The sample consists of approximately 220,000 clones, roughly 80% of them appearing once. Sequenced material: PBMCs. The receptors originated from a girl aged 2 to 9 in good health and CMV-seronegative.

V is TRBV11-2 and J is TRBJ2-1; 10 bases line up with TRBD1. The V gene end was trimmed by 5 bases and the J gene end by 5 bases; junction bases not matched to a gene: 6. Germline assignment: CDR1 SGHAT and CDR2 FQNNGV. There are 15 residues in the CDR3. In nucleotides, the CDR3 is TGTGCCAGCAGCGTCTGGACAGGGGGTAACAATGAGCAGTTCTTC. Translation: CASSVWTGGNNEQFF.

The V call is TRBV4-2, the J call TRBJ2-7; TRBD2 might be the D (5 bases). The ends were cut back, 1 base at V and 0 bases at J, with 7 bases in the middle. Germline-derived CDR1 and CDR2 are LGHNA and YNFKEQ. The length of the CDR3 is 14 residues. CDR3 residues: CASSQGSDSYEQYF. The CDR3 DNA reads TGTGCCAGCAGCCAAGGTAGCGACTCCTACGAGCAGTACTTC.

The CDR3 nucleotides read TGTGCCAGCAGCCTACTAGCGGTCACAGATACGCAGTATTTT. It encodes CASSLLAVTDTQYF. J is TRBJ2-3 and V is TRBV27; 8 bases map to TRBD2. Germline V lookup: CDR1 MNHEY, CDR2 SMNVEV (reference sequence). Germline trimming cut 6 bases from V and 2 bases from J; bases unmatched to any gene: 4. This CDR3 is 14 amino acids long.

This clone was recorded once. The chain joins TRBV11-3 to TRBJ2-7, with D possibly matching TRBD2 (6 bases). V lost 6 bases to trimming and J lost 2 bases, with 23 bases between them. CDR3 length: 17 amino acids. The germline V gene has CDR1 SGHNT and CDR2 YENEEA. The CDR3 DNA reads as TGTGCCAGCAGGCCGAATCGGACTAAATGTACCCCCTACGAGCAGTACTTC. Translating gives CASRPNRTKCTPYEQYF.

This chain's CDR3 is CASSLVGGGGRETQYF. CDR3 coding DNA: TGTGCCAGCAGCTTGGTCGGCGGGGGGGGGCGAGAGACCCAGTACTTC. This chain connects TRBV11-2 to TRBJ2-5; 9 bases match TRBD2. The CDR3 spans 16 residues. Trimming cost V 3 bases and J 4 bases; bases outside gene matches: 9. CDR1 and CDR2 from the germline V gene are SGHAT and FQNNGV.

The chain couples TRBV7-9 to TRBJ2-7; a weak D match, TRBD2 (5 bases). The CDR3 totals 12 residues. Looked up from germline, CDR1 is SEHNR and CDR2 is FQNEAQ (reference sequence). Trimming pared 3 bases from V and 2 bases from J, leaving 5 bases between. CDR3 sequence reads: CASSFGTYEQYF. For the CDR3, the DNA is TGTGCCAGCAGCTTCGGGACCTACGAGCAGTACTTC.

The V call is TRBV2, the J call TRBJ2-5; D is possibly TRBD2 (6 bases). The CDR3 has 12 residues. Germline-derived CDR1 and CDR2 are SNHLY and FYNNEI. Trimming pared 10 bases from V and 5 bases from J, leaving 14 bases between. DNA of the CDR3: TGTGCCACGGGACTTGTTTCGGAGACCCAGTACTTC. This sequence encodes CATGLVSETQYF.

The genes are TRBV7-9 and TRBJ1-4; 8 bases are a match to TRBD1. V was clipped by 5 bases and J by 7 bases; unmatched bases: 9. CDR3 length: 15 residues. Germline loops: CDR1 SEHNR, CDR2 FQNEAQ (reference sequence). This CDR3 reads CASSPGTGFFEKLFF. In DNA form, the CDR3 reads TGTGCCAGCAGCCCCGGGACAGGCTTTTTTGAAAAACTGTTTTTT.

This chain joins TRBV6-1 and TRBJ2-1, with TRBD1 matching 7 bases. Germline V gene sequence: CDR1 MNHNS, CDR2 SASEGT. V shed 4 bases, J shed 15 bases, and the junction held 12 bases outside the gene matches. This CDR3 contains 13 residues. CDR3 in amino acids: CASSGGQALGSFF. CDR3 DNA sequence: TGTGCCAGCAGTGGTGGACAGGCCTTGGGGTCGTTCTTC.

The chain combines TRBV2 with TRBJ1-1, with D possibly matching TRBD1 (6 bases). There are 14 residues in the CDR3. Germline V gene lookup returns CDR1 SNHLY and CDR2 FYNNEI. The V and J ends lost 3 bases and 5 bases respectively, with 13 bases between them. The CDR3 reads CASSEYREETEAFF. CDR3 nucleotide sequence: TGTGCCAGCAGTGAGTACAGGGAAGAAACTGAAGCTTTCTTT.

Details on this clone: One end of the junction varies from germline; a read error may be responsible. The genes are TRBV29-1 and TRBJ2-1; TRBD1 is a possible D gene (6 bases). The CDR3 runs 12 residues. Per germline, CDR1 SQVTM and CDR2 ANQGSEA. The CDR3 reads CSVEGQGLPRVF. CDR3 bases: TGCAGCGTTGAGGGCCAGGGGCTCCCCAGGGTCTTC.

The chain has TRBV13 and TRBJ1-5; 9 nucleotides agree with TRBD1. The CDR3 is 14 amino acids. Germline CDR1 is PRHDT and CDR2 is FYEKMQ (reference sequence). The V segment lost 5 bases and the J segment 6 bases; nucleotides outside the gene matches: 5. In DNA, the CDR3 is TGTGCCAGCAGCCGTGGGACAGGGAGTCAGCCCCAGCATTTT. Translating it yields CASSRGTGSQPQHF.

This clone has only a few counts. The chain joins TRBV4-1 to TRBJ2-5; D is possibly TRBD2 (6 bases). The V and J ends lost 1 base and 3 bases respectively, with 15 bases between them. CDR3 length equals 16 residues. The germline gives CDR1 MGHRA, CDR2 YSYEKL. The CDR3 DNA reads TGCGCCAGCAGCCAAGCTGCGATGGCGGGGAAAGAGACCCAGTACTTC. This codes for CASSQAAMAGKETQYF.